The 15 T cell receptor beta chains below were found in one sample sequenced in a study of blood T cells in healthy people across ages. The second PCR ran about 6 to 12 cycles with a sample-barcoded 5' primer and J-beta primers. TCRdb processed the 5' RACE reads anew with MiXCR; each CDR3 protein has one entry. The sample records about 1.6 million distinct CDR3 sequences, roughly 32% being singletons. Source material: blood. The receptors derive from a woman between 25 and 40 years old in good health.

This chain joins TRBV7-9 and TRBJ1-6; 8 bases agree with TRBD1. The CDR3 sequence is 12 residues long. J gave up 14 bases and V 6 bases, and 6 bases lay outside the gene matches. Germline V lookup: CDR1 SEHNR, CDR2 FQNEAQ (reference sequence). This CDR3 is CASRGTGSSLHF. The CDR3 region has the DNA TGTGCCAGCAGAGGGACAGGAAGTTCCCTCCACTTT.

The J gene is TRBJ1-2, the V gene TRBV14; perhaps TRBD1 as D (5 bases). CDR3 length equals 16 residues. The germline V and J ends were trimmed by 0 bases and 7 bases, with 18 bases remaining between them. CDR1 is SGHDN, CDR2 FVKESK, per germline. CDR3 DNA: TGTGCCAGCAGCCAAGATCTCGGCTCTGGGGCTGGTGGCTACACCTTC. Its translation is CASSQDLGSGAGGYTF.

The CDR3 DNA follows: TGTGCCAGCTCAGGTTTTCAGGGGGCGACCTACGAGCAGTACTTC. This gives the protein CASSGFQGATYEQYF. The rearrangement uses TRBV18 and TRBJ2-7, with 8 bases identical to TRBD1. V lost 5 bases and J lost 2; bases outside the gene matches: 8. The germline gives CDR1 KGHSH, CDR2 LQKENI. The CDR3 length is 15 residues.

A few counts support this clonotype. The V gene is TRBV28, the J gene TRBJ2-7; 11 bases align to TRBD1. Losses at the gene ends were 3 bases for V and 6 bases for J; bases not matched to a gene: 7. Germline V gene data show CDR1 as MDHEN and CDR2 as SYDVKM. CDR3 length equals 15 residues. The CDR3 loop is CASSFAGTGGGEQYF. CDR3 bases: TGTGCCAGCAGTTTCGCCGGGACAGGGGGTGGCGAGCAGTACTTC.

This clonotype came up a few times. V gene TRBV2 combines with J gene TRBJ2-7; 8 bases match TRBD1. The CDR3 is 14 residues long. Germline V gene data show CDR1 as SNHLY and CDR2 as FYNNEI. V lost 8 bases and J lost 2; bases outside the gene matches: 8. As DNA, the CDR3 is TGTGCCAGCCAAGAACAGGGGGTAACCTACGAGCAGTACTTC. Translation: CASQEQGVTYEQYF.

With respect to this clonotype: This may stem from a read error, because a much larger clone lies one nucleotide away. The chain uses TRBV7-9 and TRBJ2-7; 7 bases fit TRBD1. The CDR3 is made up of 16 amino acids. The germline CDR1 and CDR2 sequences are SEHNR and FQNEAQ (reference sequence). DNA of the CDR3: TGTGCCAACAGCCCAACCCCGACAGGGATCTCCTACGAGCAGTACTTC. Translated, it gives CANSPTPTGISYEQYF. Using reference TRBV7-9 and TRBJ2-7 for the parts outside the CDR3, the full variable domain is DTGVSQNPRHKITKRGQNVTFRCDPISEHNRLYWYRQTLGQGPEFLTYFQNEAQLEKSRLLSDRFSAERPKGSFSTLEIQRTEQGDSAMYLCANSPTPTGISYEQYFGPGTRLTVT.

A word on this clonotype: The junction does not match germline at one end; this may be a read error. The chain has TRBV6-5 and TRBJ1-5; TRBD1 aligns across 7 bases. The CDR3 is 15 amino acids. Per the germline V gene, CDR1 is MNHEY and CDR2 is SVGAGI. The CDR3: CASSFRGPGGQPQQF. CDR3 in DNA: TGTGCCAGCAGTTTCAGAGGGCCCGGGGGACAGCCCCAGCAGTTT.

This clonotype came up a few times. V gene TRBV21-1 combines with J gene TRBJ1-5. TRBV21-1 is classified as a pseudogene. The CDR3 runs 16 residues. The CDR3 coding sequence is TGTGCCAGCAGCAGATATAAGAGAGTGGAAGGTCAGCCCCAGCATTTT. It specifies CASSRYKRVEGQPQHF.

The chain has TRBV3-1 and TRBJ1-1; D possibly corresponds to TRBD1 (5 bases). Germline V gives CDR1 LGHDT, CDR2 YNNKEL (reference sequence). V was cut by 1 base and J by 6 bases, with 9 bases left in between. The CDR3 runs 13 residues. DNA for the CDR3: TGTGCCAGCAGCCAAGCGGTGGGGGCTGAAGCTTTCTTT. This encodes CASSQAVGAEAFF.

The sample holds a few counts of this clonotype. The rearrangement joins TRBV9 to TRBJ2-1; D might be TRBD1 (6 bases). The V gene's germline CDR1 is SGDLS and CDR2 YYNGEE. V was cut by 4 bases and J by 8 bases, with 16 bases left in between. The CDR3 totals 14 residues. The CDR3 here is CASSLIGGRDEQFF. CDR3 DNA sequence: TGTGCCAGCAGCTTGATTGGGGGCAGGGATGAGCAGTTCTTC.

With regard to this clonotype: Just one base apart from a much larger clone, this may be a read error. The rearrangement joins TRBV4-1 to TRBJ2-5; no reliable D call. This CDR3 contains 14 residues. Germline-derived CDR1 and CDR2 are MGHRA and YSYEKL. CDR3 bases: TGCACCAGCAGCCAAAGTGAGGCCCAAGAGACCCAGTACTTC. Translation gives CTSSQSEAQETQYF.

This clonotype was seen only a few times. The chain links TRBV2 to TRBJ2-3; TRBD2 matches 9 bases. Germline loops: CDR1 SNHLY, CDR2 FYNNEI. There are 16 residues in the CDR3. Trimming took 3 bases from V and 2 from J; bases not matched to a gene: 6. The CDR3: CASSDLAGEATDTQYF. The CDR3 coding sequence is TGTGCCAGCAGTGACTTAGCGGGAGAGGCCACAGATACGCAGTATTTT.

This clonotype occurred a few times. The CDR3 loop reads CASSYSLGGNEQFF. The CDR3 nucleotides are TGTGCCAGCAGTTACTCTTTGGGAGGCAATGAGCAGTTCTTC. J is TRBJ2-1 and V is TRBV6-5; possibly TRBD2 for D (6 bases). This CDR3 contains 14 residues. V gave up 0 bases and J gave up 6 bases, with 9 bases separating them. The germline gives CDR1 MNHEY, CDR2 SVGAGI.

The gene calls are TRBV21-1 and TRBJ1-5; TRBD1 is the table's D call and was not checked against the DNA. TRBV21-1 is a pseudogene locus. CDR3 size: 14 residues. The CDR3, as DNA: TGTGCCAGCAGCAACATCCGACAGCCGGGGCCCCAGCATTTT. It codes for CASSNIRQPGPQHF.

This clonotype was counted a few times. This chain links TRBV27 with TRBJ2-1, with D uncertain. Germline V gene data show CDR1 as MNHEY and CDR2 as SMNVEV (reference sequence). The length of the CDR3 is 12 residues. Trimming left V 5 bases short and J 8 bases short, with 10 bases between. For the CDR3, the DNA is TGTGCCAGCAGTCCAAACCCCCATGAGCAGTTCTTC. Its translation is CASSPNPHEQFF.